The rows below give T cell receptor beta chains drawn from one sample of a study of technical replicates of blood from a handful of donors. Clones were read by immunoSEQ multiplex PCR, and TCRdb kept only the in-frame ones, dropping some. The top ten hold 5.2% of the sample, which has some 60,000 clones, around nine tenths seen once. The sequencing input was PBMCs. The receptors shown here come from a human donor in good health. Some clones in this sample may be carry-over from other donors' samples. The CDR3 runs from the conserved cysteine through the conserved F or W. A D gene is named only where the DNA matches it firmly. Rows give clone size only sometimes, using once, few, many, or a class for an expanded clone.

>13|-|TRBJ1-1|-|TRBV11-3
TGTGCCAGCAGCTTAATGGGGCACACTGAAGCTTTCTTT
CASSLMGHTEAFF
>16|-|TRBJ1-2|-|TRBV6-5
TGTGCCAGCAGTTACTTACAGGGTCAACTTCTATGGGGCTACACCTTC
CASSYLQGQLLWGYTF
>14|-|TRBJ1-3|-|TRBV11-2
TGTGCCAGCGGCCGGGGGGGCGCTGGAAACACCATATATTTT
CASGRGGAGNTIYF
>17|-|TRBJ2-3|-|TRBV7-2
TGTGCCAGCAGCTTAGTTTTGGGCAGGGGAAGCACAGATACGCAGTATTTT
CASSLVLGRGSTDTQYF
>17|-|TRBJ2-5|once|TRBV7-9
TGTGCCAGCAGCTTGTTCGGATGGGAGGCTAGAGGGGAGACCCAGTACTTC
CASSLFGWEARGETQYF
>17|TRBD1|TRBJ2-2|-|TRBV4-2
TGTGCCAGCAGCCGAGGAACAGGGGCGGGGAACACCGGGGAGCTGTTTTTT
CASSRGTGAGNTGELFF
>16|-|TRBJ1-2|-|TRBV4-1
TGCGCCAGCAGCCAAAACTCGGTAGCGGCTAACTATGGCTACACCTTC
CASSQNSVAANYGYTF
>15|-|TRBJ1-2|once|TRBV6-5
TGTGCCAGCAGTTACTCGTCAGACAATAACTATGGCTACACCTTC
CASSYSSDNNYGYTF
>15|TRBD2|TRBJ2-3|-|TRBV11-3
TGTGCCAGCAGTTCCCCGGAGCGGGGGAAAGATACGCAGTATTTT
CASSSPERGKDTQYF
>16|TRBD2|TRBJ2-3|-|TRBV9
TGTGCCAGCAGCGCTCGACTAGCGGGGAACACAGATACGCAGTATTTT
CASSARLAGNTDTQYF
>17|-|TRBJ2-5|-|TRBV2
TGTGCCAGCAGTGAAATGGGGGCGTCTCGCCGCCGGGAGACCCAGTACTTC
CASSEMGASRRRETQYF
>14|TRBD1|TRBJ1-3|-|TRBV5-1
TGCGCCAGCAGCCCGGGACAGGGAGGAAACACCATATATTTT
CASSPGQGGNTIYF
>14|TRBD1|TRBJ2-2|-|TRBV5-4
TGTGCCAGCAGTATACAGGGGGCAACGGGGGAGCTGTTTTTT
CASSIQGATGELFF
>14|-|TRBJ2-1|-|TRBV2
TGTGCCAGCAGCCTACCGACAGGTAACAATGAGCAGTTCTTC
CASSLPTGNNEQFF
>16|-|TRBJ1-1|-|TRBV4-2
TGTGCCAGCAGCCAAGTTAATCGGGGGGCGAGCACTGAAGCTTTCTTT
CASSQVNRGASTEAFF
>15|TRBD2|TRBJ2-1|-|TRBV6-5
TGTGCCAGCAGCCCCACGACTAGCGGGAGGCCTGAGCAGTTCTTC
CASSPTTSGRPEQFF
>15|-|TRBJ2-1|-|TRBV7-2
TGTGCCAGCAGACTCACGAGGAGCTCCTACAATGAGCAGTTCTTC
CASRLTRSSYNEQFF
>16|TRBD2|TRBJ2-3|-|TRBV2
TGTGCCAGCAGTCCCCAAGCGGGGGGCATCGCAGATACGCAGTATTTT
CASSPQAGGIADTQYF
>13|-|TRBJ2-3|-|TRBV6-6
TGTGCCAGCACCTCCCCTAGGTCTGATACGCAGTATTTT
CASTSPRSDTQYF
>14|-|TRBJ1-5|-|TRBV30
TGTGCCTGGGCCGGGGGACTTAGCAATCAGCCCCAGCATTTT
CAWAGGLSNQPQHF
>16|-|TRBJ1-2|once|TRBV25-1
TGTGCCAGCAGTGAATCGTGGCAGGGGCTGAACTATGGCTACACCTTC
CASSESWQGLNYGYTF
>14|-|TRBJ1-4|-|TRBV5-4
TGTGCCAGCAGCTTGCAGGCAACTAATGAAAAACTGTTTTTT
CASSLQATNEKLFF
>14|-|TRBJ1-5|-|TRBV2
TGTGCCAGCAGTGAAGACGGTGGGCCTCAGCCCCAGCATTTT
CASSEDGGPQPQHF
>15|TRBD2|TRBJ2-2|-|TRBV4-2
TGTGCCAGCAGCCAAGAGGGCGGGGGGACCGGGGAGCTGTTTTTT
CASSQEGGGTGELFF
>11|TRBD1|TRBJ1-2|-|TRBV29-1
TGCAGCGTAGAACAGGGGGCTGGCTACACCTTC
CSVEQGAGYTF
>15|TRBD1|TRBJ1-2|-|TRBV28
TGTGCCAGCAGTTTCCAGACAGGGGGCGTGCAAGGCTACACCTTC
CASSFQTGGVQGYTF
>16|TRBD1|TRBJ1-3|-|TRBV7-2
TGTGCCAGCAGCTTTGGGGACAGGGCCTCTGGAAACACCATATATTTT
CASSFGDRASGNTIYF
>15|-|TRBJ2-7|-|TRBV19
TGTGCCAGTAGTATGAGCTCGGACAGACTATACGAGCAGTACTTC
CASSMSSDRLYEQYF
>15|TRBD1|TRBJ2-3|once|TRBV5-4
TGTGCCAGCAGCTTGGAGGGACAGGCAACAGATACGCAGTATTTT
CASSLEGQATDTQYF
>16|TRBD2|TRBJ2-1|few|TRBV4-3
TGCGCCAGCAGCCCGTTAGCGGGGGGTTACCCAAATGAGCAGTTCTTC
CASSPLAGGYPNEQFF
>15|TRBD2|TRBJ2-7|-|TRBV4-2
TGTGCCAGCAGCCAAGCGTCTAGCGGATACTACGAGCAGTACTTC
CASSQASSGYYEQYF
>16|TRBD2|TRBJ2-3|-|TRBV30
TGTGCCTGGATCCGGGGCGGGAGGGCCGGGGGAGATACGCAGTATTTT
CAWIRGGRAGGDTQYF
>16|TRBD2|TRBJ2-3|-|TRBV15
TGTGCCACCAGCCCCGGGGCTAGCGGGGGGAGGGATACGCAGTATTTT
CATSPGASGGRDTQYF
>16|-|TRBJ2-7|-|TRBV2
TGTGCCAGCAGTGATATGGTCACGGTTACTTCCTACGAGCAGTACTTC
CASSDMVTVTSYEQYF
>15|TRBD1|TRBJ1-3|-|TRBV29-1
TGCAGCGTTGTCGGGACAGGGGGCTCTGGAAACACCATATATTTT
CSVVGTGGSGNTIYF
>17|-|TRBJ2-5|-|TRBV7-9
TGTGCCAGCAGCCCGAAGAGGGCAGGGGACGATAAGGAGACCCAGTACTTC
CASSPKRAGDDKETQYF
>13|-|TRBJ2-5|once|TRBV7-3
TGTGCCAGCAGCGGGTCACCGGGGGAGACCCAGTACTTC
CASSGSPGETQYF
>15|-|TRBJ1-2|-|TRBV6-5
TGTGCCAGCAGACGGACGATCAGGGGCGACTATGGCTACACCTTC
CASRRTIRGDYGYTF
>14|TRBD2|TRBJ2-1|-|TRBV4-3
TGCGCCAGCAGCCAAGATCGGGGGGGAAATGAGCAGTTCTTC
CASSQDRGGNEQFF
>16|-|TRBJ1-1|-|TRBV4-1
TGCGCCAGCAGCCAAACCTCCAGGGGATTGAACACTGAAGCTTTCTTT
CASSQTSRGLNTEAFF